This T cell receptor beta chain originates from a study of OX40 agonist ivuxolimab in advanced cancers. Whole-study results and caveats: Those patients achieving a partial response at 0.1-3.0 mg/kg showed among the lowest clonal expansion.

Germline V gene sequence: CDR1 LNHNV, CDR2 YYDKDF (reference sequence). CDR3 length equals 13 residues. With 5 bases removed from V and 3 bases from J, the gap between germline ends came to 9 bases. Peripheral blood came from all dose cohorts at three timepoints. Only one count was recorded for this clone. Its antigen is unknown. Assay used: immunoSEQ multiplex PCR; TCRdb lists only in-frame clones, some missing. The table lists over 75,000 clones, roughly 92% of them singletons. This receptor was identified in an adult with an advanced solid tumor such as melanoma, head and neck, liver or kidney cancer. The sequencing here drew on CD4+ or CD8+ T cells sorted from blood, taken in a trial of the OX40 agonist ivuxolimab. V and J are TRBV15 and TRBJ2-3; D gene uncertain. The chain's CDR3 is CATSHLETDTQYF. The CDR3 DNA sequence: TGTGCCACCAGCCATTTGGAGACAGATACGCAGTATTTT. Looking up the rest from reference TRBV15 and TRBJ2-3 gives the full variable domain: DAMVIQNPRYQVTQFGKPVTLSCSQTLNHNVMYWYQQKSSQAPKLLFHYYDKDFNNEADTPDNFQSRRPNTSFCFLDIRSPGLGDTAMYLCATSHLETDTQYFGPGTRLTVL.